The entry that follows covers one T cell receptor (beta chain) sequence. This sample is part of a study of Ad26.COV2.S vaccination and SARS-CoV-2 variants. The V segment lost 6 bases and the J segment 2 bases; nucleotides outside the gene matches: 4. In germline, CDR1 is ENHRY, CDR2 SYGVKD. CDR3 length: 14 amino acids. Here immunoSEQ multiplex PCR was the method, and the copy in TCRdb shows in-frame clones only, minus some. The sample carries about 7,100 clones, about four fifths recorded once. The chain has TRBV10-3 and TRBJ2-7, with TRBD1 matching over 10 bases. The sequences come from peripheral blood, collected after recovery from COVID-19. The origin of this receptor is a human donor who had recovered from COVID-19. CDR3 sequence reads: CAIRVGTGAYEQYF. CDR3 nucleotides: TGTGCCATCAGGGTGGGGACAGGGGCCTACGAGCAGTACTTC.